One and the same sample provided the 10 T cell receptor beta chains below, sequenced in a study of T-cell reconstitution after alpha-beta-depleted transplantation in children. Using unique molecular identifiers, the investigators prepared the TCRbeta library. TCRdb independently ran MiXCR on the PCR reads; one entry per CDR3 protein. The sample has approximately 500,000 distinct CDR3 sequences, approximately 10% seen once. The sequencing used PBMCs, collected before TCRalphabeta/CD19-depleted stem cell transplant. The receptors come from a child aged 2 to 10 with inherited bone marrow failure, due to receive a stem cell transplant.

This clonotype has only a few counts. V gene TRBV6-5 combines with J gene TRBJ1-2; 10 bases align to TRBD1. The germline gives CDR1 MNHEY, CDR2 SVGAGI. The J segment lost 5 bases and the V segment lost 6 bases, leaving 12 bases of the junction unmatched. CDR3 length: 16 amino acids. The CDR3 spells CASRRTGTGVGYGYTF. CDR3 coding DNA: TGTGCCAGCAGGCGAACCGGGACAGGGGTCGGGTATGGCTACACCTTC.

This clonotype appeared many times. The V call is TRBV5-1, the J call TRBJ2-7, with D possibly TRBD1 on 5 matching bases. V lost 0 bases and J 5 bases, leaving 6 bases between the germline ends. The CDR3 contains 12 residues. Germline values: CDR1 SGHRS, CDR2 YFSETQ. The CDR3 region is CASSLGRDEQYF. The CDR3 DNA reads TGCGCCAGCAGCTTGGGCAGGGACGAGCAGTACTTC.

This clonotype has at least ten counts. This sequence joins TRBV9 and TRBJ2-1, with D perhaps TRBD2 (6 bases). The CDR3 length is 17 residues. CDR1 SGDLS and CDR2 YYNGEE come from the germline V gene. Trimming pared 3 bases from V and 7 bases from J, leaving 23 bases between. DNA of the CDR3: TGTGCCAGCAGCGCATTAGTCCCCGGGGGTGGGAGGAATGAGCAGTTCTTC. It is translated as CASSALVPGGGRNEQFF.

On this clonotype itself: With a much larger clone just one base away, this may be a read error. For the CDR3, the DNA is TGTGCCAGCAGCAGCGGGACCACGGACTACGAGCAGTACTTC. Translated, it gives CASSSGTTDYEQYF. This chain connects TRBV11-2 to TRBJ2-7; 7 bases agree with TRBD2. Trimming cost V 5 bases and J 3 bases; bases outside gene matches: 7. Germline CDR1 and CDR2: SGHAT and FQNNGV. This CDR3 has 14 residues.

This clonotype appeared many times. The chain uses TRBV29-1 and TRBJ2-1; TRBD2 agrees at 13 bases. This CDR3 contains 17 residues. Germline loops: CDR1 SQVTM, CDR2 ANQGSEA. J was trimmed by 9 bases and V by 0 bases; bases with no gene match: 11. The CDR3 spells CSVEDRGTSGTRVEQFF. The CDR3 region has the DNA TGCAGCGTTGAAGATCGCGGGACTAGCGGGACCAGGGTTGAGCAGTTCTTC.

This clonotype was detected many times. The chain combines TRBV27 with TRBJ2-7, with 8 positions matching TRBD2. CDR1 and CDR2 from the germline V gene are MNHEY and SMNVEV (reference sequence). After removal of 11 bases from V and 0 bases from J, the junction contained 9 bases not matched to a gene. The CDR3 spans 14 residues. In DNA form, the CDR3 reads TGTGCCGCTCAAGAACGGGGGGGCTCCTACGAGCAGTACTTC. Protein product: CAAQERGGSYEQYF.

This clonotype appeared many times. CDR3 DNA sequence: TGTGCCAGCAGCCTGGGGGGGGTATTGAACACTGAAGCTTTCTTT. As protein: CASSLGGVLNTEAFF. This chain joins TRBV7-2 and TRBJ1-1; perhaps TRBD1 as D (5 bases). CDR1 and CDR2 from the germline V gene are SGHTA and FQGNSA. Trimming took off 5 bases at V and 0 bases at J, with 13 bases between the two ends. This CDR3 is built from 15 residues. The full variable domain, rest sourced from reference TRBV7-2 and TRBJ1-1, is GAGVSQSPSNKVTEKGKDVELRCDPISGHTALYWYRQSLGQGLEFLIYFQGNSAPDKSGLPSDRFSAERTGGSVSTLTIQRTQQEDSAVYLCASSLGGVLNTEAFFGQGTRLTVV.

This clonotype was counted at least ten times. The V and J genes are TRBV6-6 and TRBJ2-3; D uncertain. The V gene's germline CDR1 is MNHNY and CDR2 SVGAGI (reference sequence). The V and J ends lost 5 bases and 7 bases respectively, with 13 bases between them. This CDR3 is built from 13 residues. The CDR3 DNA reads TGTGCCAGCAGTCCGCTTGGGCCGAATACGCAGTATTTT. Translated, it gives CASSPLGPNTQYF.

This clonotype has at least ten counts. The V and J genes are TRBV7-9 and TRBJ2-1; D unresolved. This CDR3 contains 17 residues. The V and J ends lost 2 bases and 5 bases respectively, with 19 bases between them. Germline loops: CDR1 SEHNR, CDR2 FQNEAQ (reference sequence). CDR3 sequence: CASSLSSLGSANNEQFF. In DNA, the CDR3 is TGTGCCAGCAGCTTATCGTCTTTGGGGTCGGCTAACAATGAGCAGTTCTTC.

Only a few counts were recorded for this clonotype. V usage is TRBV30 and J usage is TRBJ2-7; D might be TRBD1 or TRBD2, each matching 5 bases. V shed 7 bases and J shed 5 bases, with 9 bases lying between them. Germline values: CDR1 GTSNPN, CDR2 SVGIG (reference sequence). The CDR3 consists of 10 residues. Here the CDR3 DNA reads TGTGCCTTAGGGACGAACGAGCAGTACTTC. It codes for CALGTNEQYF.